Below, 5 T cell receptor beta chains from the same sample are listed, as sequenced in a study of T-cell memory formation after mild COVID-19. MiXCR, run by TCRdb on the 5' RACE reads, gives a single entry per CDR3 protein. The data show approximately 44,000 distinct CDR3 sequences, about 7.1% seen once. The sample consisted of PBMCs or a T cell subset sorted from them (not recorded which). These receptors were taken from a man aged 18 to 30 who had mild COVID-19 (a few samples of this study predate the infection). Cell type and time point are not known.

In its sample, this clonotype was seen a few times. The chain uses TRBV20-1 and TRBJ1-1, with a possible D match to TRBD1 (6 bases). Germline V gene lookup returns CDR1 DFQATT and CDR2 SNEGSKA (reference sequence). The CDR3 is 12 amino acids. V lost 8 bases, J lost 6 bases, and 16 bases lay in between. DNA for the CDR3: TGCAGTACCCCGGACAGAGGCCCTGAAGCTTTCTTT. This encodes CSTPDRGPEAFF.

The table lists this clonotype with a few counts. V usage is TRBV11-2 and J usage is TRBJ1-5, with D maybe TRBD1 (5 bases). With 4 bases removed from V and 4 bases from J, the gap between germline ends came to 8 bases. CDR3 size: 13 residues. From germline, CDR1 is SGHAT and CDR2 FQNNGV. DNA of the CDR3: TGTGCCAGCAGCTCCAGGGCGAATCAGCCCCAGCATTTT. It yields the protein CASSSRANQPQHF. Complete variable domain (other parts from reference TRBV11-2 and TRBJ1-5): EAGVAQSPRYKIIEKRQSVAFWCNPISGHATLYWYQQILGQGPKLLIQFQNNGVVDDSQLPKDRFSAERLKGVDSTLKIQPAKLEDSAVYLCASSSRANQPQHFGDGTRLSIL.

This clonotype came up a few times. The CDR3 protein is CASSSPTSGAYNEQFF. The CDR3 DNA reads as TGTGCCAGCAGCTCGCCGACTAGCGGGGCTTACAATGAGCAGTTCTTC. This chain connects TRBV7-2 to TRBJ2-1; 11 positions agree with TRBD2. Germline loops: CDR1 SGHTA, CDR2 FQGNSA. The CDR3 consists of 16 residues. With 4 bases clipped from V and 4 bases from J, the junction kept 6 bases outside the gene matches.

This clonotype is classed as medium-sized. The CDR3: CASSLADTSSGETQYF. The CDR3 nucleotides read TGCGCCAGCAGCTTGGCGGACACCTCCTCGGGGGAGACCCAGTACTTC. This chain joins TRBV5-1 and TRBJ2-5; D might be TRBD1 or TRBD2, each matching 5 bases. V gave up 0 bases and J gave up 5 bases, with 17 bases separating them. This CDR3 has 16 residues. Germline V gene sequence: CDR1 SGHRS, CDR2 YFSETQ.

The chain recombines TRBV15 with TRBJ2-1; the D gene is possibly TRBD2 (5 bases). Germline values: CDR1 LNHNV, CDR2 YYDKDF (reference sequence). The CDR3 runs 13 residues. V gave up 1 base and J gave up 6 bases, with 7 bases separating them. The CDR3 nucleotides read TGTGCCACCAGCAGAGCCAGCGGCAATGAGCAGTTCTTC. Translating gives CATSRASGNEQFF.